The following is a T cell receptor beta chain sequence with its context. These data originate in a study of blood T cell repertoires in COVID-19. Study as a whole: Sites in the United States, Italy and Spain provided acute and convalescent COVID-19 samples. T cells, B-cell-depleted T cells, or PBMCs supplied cDNA or gDNA.

As originally analysed: Estimates of nucleated cell counts were drawn from the amplification of reference gene primers. The method was immunoSEQ multiplex PCR; TCRdb's version includes in-frame clones alone and lacks a portion of them. V, J and clone size reflect that table, while D and trimming were determined from the DNA. The sample contains 100,000 to 150,000 clones, roughly 87% of which appear only once. The sequence derives from a woman aged 80 or over with acute or convalescent COVID-19. Sequencing was done on a sample of peripheral blood.

This CDR3 reads CATSRDRTGELFF. In DNA, the CDR3 is TGTGCCACCAGCAGAGACCGAACTGGGGAGCTGTTTTTT. The chain uses TRBV15 and TRBJ2-2; no clear D. The CDR3 covers 13 residues. Trimming removed 0 bases at V and 8 bases at J, with 7 bases between. Germline CDR1 reads LNHNV; CDR2 reads YYDKDF (reference sequence).